This entry features one T cell receptor (beta chain) sequence. This clone was observed a few times. Its binding antigen is unknown. No clone much larger than this one lies a single base away; base qualities are absent. This entry belongs to a study of cytomegalovirus exposure and HLA in healthy donors (dated by TCRdb to the late 2010s). Describing the broader study: An earlier analysis of 587 of the donors reported roughly 300 Gb of sequence data and around 120 million unique TCR beta sequences from 150 million to 200 million T cells. An early release that covered more than 550 HLA-typed donors contained approximately 300 gigabases of sequencing data and 85 million to 100 million unique TCR sequences. Of the roughly 410 genotyped donors, 75% to 85% were placed in the genetic ancestry cluster associated with self-reported Caucasian donors. The study aimed to test whether signatures of past pathogen exposure could be identified by cataloging public T cell receptors. The study used immunosequencing to profile the T cell repertoires of 666 subjects and linked those repertoires to cytomegalovirus serostatus. In addition to the first cohort of 650 to 750 subjects, a separate validation cohort of approximately 130 different subjects was used. The study combined high-throughput TCR immunosequencing, statistical association of individual TCRs with disease status, and machine learning to predict cytomegalovirus infection status. A later analysis re-analyzed previously published TCR beta repertoires from 550 to 700 donors and added high-resolution HLA genotyping to study TCR occurrence patterns. In the later analysis, no new phenotypic data were used to find candidate immune exposures; instead, reliance was placed on TCR beta sequences and their occurrence across donors. In an earlier analysis of 587 of the donors, high-throughput TCR beta sequencing was used to judge whether each TCR beta V gene segment behaved as functional or pseudogenic. Alongside the repertoire data, information on donor age, sex, ethnicity and CMV serostatus was compiled. A later genetic analysis used genome-wide SNP genotypes for about 60% of the 666 donors, treating that subset as a discovery cohort. Every repertoire in the discovery cohort had been generated on one and the same sequencing platform. Class I and class II HLA loci were covered by the typing at four-digit resolution. The number of typed donors differed by locus: roughly 620-630 for A, B, C, DRB1 and DQB1; 500 to 550 for DQA1; 606 for DPA1; and some 430 for DPB1. Roughly five DR-DQ haplotypes were treated as single units for association and clustering because of strong linkage in the cohort. Among some 410 genotyped donors of the cohort, an average of approximately 200,000 unique TCR beta nucleotide sequences was sequenced per donor, of which about 18% were non-productive.

In total, 666 healthy bone marrow donors made up the cohort. Cohort members were all nominally healthy when sampled, although unrecorded immune exposures were likely present. The donor was CMV seropositive and belonged to the group of over 250 seropositive cohort members. Every donor gave a peripheral blood sample, and the peripheral blood mononuclear cells from that sample were used for TCR beta sequencing. Genomic DNA was extracted from the blood cell samples with the Qiagen DNeasy Blood Extraction Kit. Taken from cysteine to phenylalanine, the CDR3 has 16 residues. CDR3 DNA only is kept here, 48 bases in frame from base 1. CDR1 and CDR2, looked up from the germline V gene (reference sequence), are SGHNT and YYREEE. Between the V and J ends, shortened by 0 bases and 2 bases respectively, the junction contains 15 bases. Library prep was done by the immunoSEQ multiplex PCR assay. For the multiplex PCR, a mixture combining 60 forward primers for TCR Vbeta segments and 13 reverse primers for TCR Jbeta segments was used. A multiplex PCR assay on genomic DNA amplified the CDR3 region of rearranged TCR beta genes. The amplified TCR beta libraries were sequenced on the Illumina HiSeq System as 87-base-pair reads. On the study's bioinformatics: Across the 500 to 850 repertoires, a later analysis counted approximately 83 million unique TCR beta chains, roughly 11 million of which were shared by at least two donors. Raw reads were error-corrected and collapsed into unique sequences with a nearest-neighbor algorithm that merged closely related sequences to remove PCR and sequencing errors. CDR3 sequences were aligned to IMGT reference sequences to assign V, D and J gene segments. For a sequence to be retained, a match of at least six nucleotides to both a V gene segment and a J gene segment was required. A rearrangement was called productive if the CDR3 had no stop codons and remained in frame with V and J, and every other rearrangement was called non-productive. CDR3 was defined according to IMGT convention as the region running from the second conserved V-encoded cysteine to the conserved J-encoded phenylalanine. In an earlier analysis of 587 of the donors, sequences lacking an unambiguous match to a single V gene segment were excluded. An earlier analysis of roughly 590 of the donors called V segments functional above 56.7% productive rearrangements and segregating when the between-donor standard deviation exceeded 5%. To diagnose cytomegalovirus status from the catalog of TCR beta chain sequences, a statistical classification framework was built. V and J gene assignment, in a later analysis, came from comparing TCR nucleotide sequences with IMGT/GENE-DB human TR gene sequences. A later analysis assigned CDR3 sequences and most-parsimonious VDJ recombination scenarios with the TCRdist pipeline. In a later analysis, each TCR beta chain was defined by its CDR3 amino acid sequence together with its V-gene family, and reads without a unique V-gene family were excluded. To address suspected cross-contamination and a sequencing artifact, a later analysis removed over 500 highly shared, low-generation-probability nucleotide sequences. In a later analysis, a clonal expansion index for each public chain was calculated from normalized within-repertoire ranks of inferred template counts. A later analysis computed generation probabilities with a VDJ recombination model fitted to out-of-frame rearrangements, and checked the results against IGoR. A later analysis scored TCR-TCR, TCR-HLA and TCR-CMV co-occurrence with hypergeometric tests, applying a repertoire-size bias correction to TCR pairs. To estimate false discovery rates, a later analysis permuted the HLA or CMV assignments 20 times. In a later analysis, co-occurring TCRs were grouped with DBSCAN, and TCRdist sequence similarity was added when clustering was performed within HLA-allele-positive subsets. Repertoires with fewer than 30,000 or more than 120,000 public chains, plus five repertoires with anomalous nucleotide sharing, were excluded from co-occurrence clustering. TCRdb took this table from immuneACCESS and kept in-frame rearrangements with V and J called. Such tables lack part of the clones; where checked against another copy, unresolved V genes explain under half of the gap, and the rest is unexplained. V, J and clone size reflect that table, while D and trimming were determined from the DNA. For this sample the table gives about 130,000 clones, of which around 80% were detected only once. The top ten hold around 7% of the sample.

The investigation overall reported the following: A further reported finding was that TCR beta sequences accurately predicted the HLA-A and HLA-B alleles for most subjects in the first cohort. It was suggested by the authors that the approach could potentially be generalized to other disease states and immunological phenotypes. This cohort had only TCR beta chains sequenced, and the lack of alpha or paired-chain data limited which features could be detected. In vitro tests confirmed that a few of the cytomegalovirus-associated TCR beta chains recognize cytomegalovirus antigens. Because HLA typing was unavailable for some donors at each locus, only the typed subset was used in association tests. Compared with the approximately 710-donor mean, donors in an Asian-associated ancestry cluster had fewer N-insertions in productive TCRs, according to a later genetic analysis. In a later analysis, HLA-associated TCR beta chains were found to be more clonally expanded and to have lower generation probabilities than equally common non-associated chains. A group of highly shared sequence variants was considered likely to be a technical artifact of the sequencing pipeline. Across donors, most TCR sequences were observed very rarely, whereas some public TCRs were present in many individuals. In a later analysis, TCR association rates were found to vary across HLA loci, with the most associated TCRs seen for DRB1 alleles and the fewest for HLA-C alleles. In a later analysis, several top co-occurrence clusters were reported to appear linked to parvovirus B19, influenza, CMV and Epstein-Barr virus. A later analysis associated 15,000 or so TCR beta sequences with specific HLA alleles at a false discovery rate of 0.05. A later genetic analysis associated a missense DCLRE1C variant with V-gene and J-gene trimming of TCR beta chains, and an independent cohort replicated the association. According to a later analysis, most CMV-associated TCR beta chains appeared to be HLA-restricted, and the HLA associations seemed to be driven largely by CMV exposure. Linkage disequilibrium might explain the correlated functional status among segregating V segments, but an unknown experimental factor could not be excluded. Some IMGT-functional V segments, including TRBV6-2 and TRBV6-3, could not be told apart with the 87-base-pair reads, so those segments were excluded. An earlier analysis of approximately 540 of the donors showed that most TCR beta V segments appeared in productive rearrangements either about 87% or about 30% of the time, which broadly matched IMGT annotations. Presence/absence analyses assumed roughly uniform sequencing depth across donors, an assumption that may not hold. When HLA alleles, especially DR and DQ, strongly co-occurred, attributing TCR associations to individual alleles was difficult. The study gave a list of 150 to 200 TCR beta chains associated with cytomegalovirus. Because counts were too low, more than 15 rarely observed V segments, including chromosome 9 orphons, were excluded from the earlier analysis of around 590 of the donors. The classifier was reported to diagnose cytomegalovirus status with high specificity and sensitivity in both the original cohort and the validation cohort. CMV serostatus was the only immune exposure information available for the cohort.

The rearranged segments are TRBV5-4 and TRBJ2-7; perhaps TRBD2 is the D gene, with 6 bases matching. The sample comprised PBMCs. The receptor comes from a man aged 35 to 55 in good health and CMV-seropositive. This receptor has the CDR3 CASSLEASARPYEQYF. Here is the DNA: TGTGCCAGCAGCTTGGAAGCTAGCGCCAGACCCTACGAGCAGTACTTC.